Below, one T cell receptor beta chain is given with its context. This sample also contains other DNA sequences that code for the same CDR3. This sample was included in a study of T cells in narcolepsy. Trimming pared 4 bases from V and 1 base from J, leaving 4 bases between. From germline, CDR1 is SNHLY and CDR2 FYNNEI. This CDR3 is 12 amino acids long. The data were produced by immunoSEQ multiplex PCR, yet TCRdb's version contains in-frame clones alone and is incomplete. This repertoire shows 30,000 to 40,000 clones, roughly 80% found once; its top ten account for 2% to 2.5%. This receptor was identified in a human donor in good health. This chain links TRBV2 with TRBJ2-5; no definite D call. The source material was memory (CD45RA-) CD4+ T cells from blood. This chain's CDR3 is CASSGGQETQYF. CDR3 sequence (DNA): TGTGCCAGCAGTGGGGGCCAAGAGACCCAGTACTTC.